These T cell receptor beta chains were read from a single sample in a study of cytomegalovirus exposure and HLA in healthy donors. The assay was immunoSEQ multiplex PCR, and TCRdb's table has in-frame clones only and misses some. The profile shows about 120,000 clones, roughly 70% of them singletons. The sample taken for sequencing was PBMCs. All receptors derive from a woman aged 50 to 60 in good health and CMV-seropositive. The CDR3 runs from the conserved cysteine through the conserved F or W. A D gene is named only where the DNA matches it firmly. Rows give clone size only sometimes, using once, few, many, or a class for an expanded clone.

v_call	clone_size	d_call	j_call	cdr3_aa	cdr3_nt
TRBV7-9	few	.	TRBJ2-7	CSSSNQGIEQYF	TGTTCCAGCAGCAACCAGGGTATCGAGCAGTACTTC
TRBV2	.	TRBD2	TRBJ2-5	CASRIGGGNQETQYF	TGTGCCAGCAGGATTGGGGGGGGAAACCAAGAGACCCAGTACTTC
TRBV27	once	.	TRBJ1-2	CASSFGPGTNYGYTF	TGTGCCAGCAGTTTCGGTCCAGGAACTAACTATGGCTACACCTTC
TRBV7-7	.	.	TRBJ2-1	CASSSEPKQGSLFNEQFF	TGTGCCAGCAGCTCGGAACCAAAACAGGGTTCTCTCTTCAATGAGCAGTTCTTC
TRBV7-2	once	TRBD1	TRBJ2-3	CASSFDRVSTDTQYF	TGTGCCAGCAGCTTCGACAGGGTTAGCACAGATACGCAGTATTTT
TRBV28	.	TRBD2	TRBJ2-7	CASSPRTSGSSEQYF	TGTGCCAGCAGTCCACGGACTAGCGGGAGTTCCGAGCAGTACTTC
TRBV4-2	.	.	TRBJ2-5	CASSQNRIQGLETQYF	TGTGCCAGCAGCCAGAATCGGATCCAGGGGTTGGAGACCCAGTACTTC
TRBV18	.	.	TRBJ2-6	CASSEPGSGANVLTF	TGTGCCAGCTCAGAACCAGGCTCTGGGGCCAACGTCCTGACTTTC
TRBV7-9	once	TRBD2	TRBJ2-7	CASSPRTSSYEQYF	TGTGCCAGCAGCCCTCGGACTAGTTCCTACGAGCAGTACTTC
TRBV14	few	.	TRBJ2-5	CASSQVLGEPQYF	TGTGCCAGCAGCCAAGTTCTTGGGGAGCCCCAGTACTTC
TRBV30	.	.	TRBJ1-5	CAWSVPGLLSNQPQHF	TGTGCCTGGAGTGTACCAGGGTTACTTAGCAATCAGCCCCAGCATTTT
TRBV6-6	.	.	TRBJ1-2	CASRGSGRDYGYTF	TGTGCCAGCAGGGGCTCAGGGAGGGACTATGGCTACACCTTC
TRBV7-2	.	.	TRBJ2-5	CASSRARETQYF	TGTGCCAGCAGCCGTGCCAGAGAGACCCAGTACTTC
TRBV5-4	.	.	TRBJ2-5	CASSREGRQETQYF	TGTGCCAGCAGCCGCGAGGGAAGACAAGAGACCCAGTACTTC
TRBV19	.	TRBD1	TRBJ2-7	CASSTSRQGAPGEQYF	TGTGCCAGTAGTACGAGCAGACAGGGGGCGCCGGGGGAGCAGTACTTC
TRBV15	few	.	TRBJ1-1	CATSRGPGETEAFF	TGTGCCACCAGCAGAGGGCCAGGGGAAACTGAAGCTTTCTTT
TRBV2	.	TRBD1	TRBJ1-5	CASRLGQGHQPQHF	TGTGCCAGCAGGCTTGGACAGGGTCATCAGCCCCAGCATTTT
TRBV27	once	TRBD1	TRBJ1-5	CASRQGPSIRPQHF	TGTGCCAGTCGACAGGGCCCTTCAATCAGGCCCCAGCATTTT
TRBV18	.	.	TRBJ2-2	CASSESRGGGELFF	TGTGCCAGCTCAGAGTCCAGGGGCGGCGGGGAGCTGTTTTTT
TRBV5-4	.	TRBD1	TRBJ2-3	CASSFGQGLSTQYF	TGTGCCAGCAGCTTCGGACAGGGCTTGAGTACGCAGTATTTT
TRBV7-6	.	TRBD2	TRBJ2-1	CASSASGGVYNEQFF	TGTGCCAGCAGTGCTAGCGGGGGCGTATACAATGAGCAGTTCTTC
TRBV7-7	.	TRBD2	TRBJ2-2	CASSFTMTSGLSTGELFF	TGTGCCAGCAGCTTTACAATGACTAGCGGGTTATCCACCGGGGAGCTGTTTTTT
TRBV20-1	.	.	TRBJ2-5	CSATLEETQYF	TGCAGTGCTACTTTAGAGGAGACCCAGTACTTC
TRBV21-1	few	.	TRBJ2-1	CASSKKGFGVNEQFF	TGTGCCAGCAGCAAAAAAGGATTCGGGGTCAATGAGCAGTTCTTC
TRBV29-1	.	TRBD1	TRBJ2-5	CSVGGGQGAQETQYF	TGCAGCGTTGGGGGGGGACAGGGCGCTCAAGAGACCCAGTACTTC
TRBV7-2	.	TRBD2	TRBJ2-7	CASSLGLAPIEQYF	TGTGCCAGCAGCTTAGGACTAGCCCCCATCGAGCAGTACTTC
TRBV11-2	.	TRBD1	TRBJ1-2	CASSLGQGLYHGYTF	TGTGCCAGCAGCTTGGGACAGGGACTATATCATGGCTACACCTTC